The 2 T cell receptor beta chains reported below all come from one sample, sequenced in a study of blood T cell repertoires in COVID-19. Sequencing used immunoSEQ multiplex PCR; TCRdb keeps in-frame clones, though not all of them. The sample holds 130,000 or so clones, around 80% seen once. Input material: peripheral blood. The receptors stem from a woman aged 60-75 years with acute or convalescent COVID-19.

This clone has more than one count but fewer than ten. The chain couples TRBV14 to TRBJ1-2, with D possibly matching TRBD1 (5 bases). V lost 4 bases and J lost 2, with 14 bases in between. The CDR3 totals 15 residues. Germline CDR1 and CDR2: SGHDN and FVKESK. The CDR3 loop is CASSPLQGWNYGYTF. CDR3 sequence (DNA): TGTGCCAGCAGCCCGCTTCAGGGATGGAACTATGGCTACACCTTC.

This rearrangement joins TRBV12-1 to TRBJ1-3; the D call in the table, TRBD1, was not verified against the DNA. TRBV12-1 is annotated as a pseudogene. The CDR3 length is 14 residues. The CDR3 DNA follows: TGTGCCAGCAGCGGACAGGGGGCTGGAAACACCATATATTTT. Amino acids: CASSGQGAGNTIYF.